Listed below are T cell receptor beta chains from one sample, sequenced in a study of identical twins' blood T cells. TCRdb used MiXCR to reprocess the 5' RACE reads, holding one entry per CDR3 protein. The repertoire holds hundreds of thousands of distinct CDR3 sequences, under 30% seen once, with roughly 5.5% in the top ten. The sequenced material came from PBMCs. Receptors were obtained from a woman between 18 and 50 years old in good health. Each CDR3 is given with its conserved first and last residue. The D gene is left open where the match is weak. The size entry is marked missing in some rows and otherwise reads once, few, many or a size class.

size	D	V	J	DNA	CDR3
NA	TRBD1	TRBV20-1	TRBJ1-5	TGCAGTGCTGTGGACAGGGATGCTTATCAGCCCCAGCATTTT	CSAVDRDAYQPQHF
once	NA	TRBV7-9	TRBJ1-2	TGTGCCAGCAGGTCACCAGCTACCGTAGGCTACACCTTC	CASRSPATVGYTF
NA	TRBD2	TRBV12-5	TRBJ2-3	TGTGCTAGTGGTTTGGTACTAGCGCCCACAGATACGCAGTATTTT	CASGLVLAPTDTQYF
NA	NA	TRBV6-6	TRBJ1-1	TGTGCCAGCAGTGCCGACAGCCAAGCTTTCTTT	CASSADSQAFF
many	NA	TRBV6-5	TRBJ1-2	TGTGCCAGCACTTCAGGGGAAGGTGGCTACACCTTC	CASTSGEGGYTF
many	NA	TRBV12-3/TRBV12-4	TRBJ2-7	TGTGCCAGCAGTTTAGGGACGGAATACGAGCAGTACTTC	CASSLGTEYEQYF
few	NA	TRBV12-5	TRBJ1-2	TGTGCTAGTGGTTCCGAGGGAGGCTACGCCTTC	CASGSEGGYAF
few	NA	TRBV6-5	TRBJ2-3	TGTGCCAGCAGTTACTCGTATAGCGGCAGCACAGATACGCAGTATTTT	CASSYSYSGSTDTQYF
NA	NA	TRBV20-1	TRBJ1-6	TGCAGTGCTCTGACAGGCTATTCACCCCTCCACTTT	CSALTGYSPLHF
few	NA	TRBV29-1	TRBJ2-5	TGCAGCGTTAAAGATGGGGCCGAGTGGGAGACCCAGTACTTC	CSVKDGAEWETQYF
few	NA	TRBV6-2/TRBV6-3	TRBJ1-1	TGTGCCAGCAGCAACGGACACCTCCAAGCTTTCTTT	CASSNGHLQAFF
NA	NA	TRBV11-2	TRBJ1-1	TGTGCCAGCAGCTTAGCCCCGAAAGGACCGCCTCTCACTGAAGCTTTCTTT	CASSLAPKGPPLTEAFF
NA	TRBD1	TRBV9	TRBJ1-4	TGTGCCAGCAGGCCCGGGACAGGGGATAGGCGGGAAAAACCGTTTTTT	CASRPGTGDRREKPFF
NA	TRBD1	TRBV20-1	TRBJ1-1	TGCAGTGCTAGAGATCGACAGGGTGGAGACACTGAAGCTTTCTTT	CSARDRQGGDTEAFF
NA	TRBD2	TRBV20-1	TRBJ2-3	TGCAGTGCTAAGCTAGCGGGGGGATGGGCAGATACGCAGTATTTT	CSAKLAGGWADTQYF
NA	TRBD1	TRBV5-1	TRBJ1-1	TGCGCCAGCAGCATCGAGGACAGGGGGCGAACTGAAGCTTTCTTT	CASSIEDRGRTEAFF
NA	TRBD1	TRBV29-1	TRBJ2-1	TGCAGCGGATCAGGGACAGCCGATACCAATGAGCAGTTCTTC	CSGSGTADTNEQFF
many	NA	TRBV5-1	TRBJ1-1	TGCGCCAGCAGCTCGGGACTGAACACTGAAGCTTTCTTT	CASSSGLNTEAFF